This is a list of T cell receptor beta chains from one sample in a study of cytomegalovirus exposure and HLA in healthy donors. Clones were sequenced by immunoSEQ multiplex PCR, and TCRdb holds only the in-frame ones, with some missing. The sample includes about 82,000 clones, around 74% of them seen just once. Sequenced input: PBMCs. The receptors were sampled from a woman in her forties or fifties in good health and CMV-seropositive. CDR3s include the opening cysteine and the closing phenylalanine or tryptophan. Fields, in order: CDR3 protein, CDR3 DNA, V gene, D gene, clone size, J gene. A D gene is named only where the DNA matches it firmly. Not every row has a clone size; where given, it reads once, few, many or a size class.

CASSPDTNQPQHF,TGTGCCAGCAGCCCGGACACTAATCAGCCCCAGCATTTT,TRBV4-2,-,-,TRBJ1-5
CASSSSLAGVVNEQFF,TGCGCCAGCAGCTCGTCACTAGCGGGAGTAGTCAATGAGCAGTTCTTC,TRBV5-1,TRBD2,-,TRBJ2-1
CASTSSPGGGLSTDTQYF,TGTGCCAGCACGAGTTCGCCTGGGGGAGGACTTAGCACAGATACGCAGTATTTT,TRBV27,-,-,TRBJ2-3
CASSQGQVNTEAFF,TGCGCCAGCAGCCAAGGACAGGTGAACACTGAAGCTTTCTTT,TRBV4-1,-,-,TRBJ1-1
CASSRGSSYNEQFF,TGTGCCAGCAGCCGAGGGAGCTCCTACAATGAGCAGTTCTTC,TRBV28,-,-,TRBJ2-1
CASSSNSYEQYF,TGTGCCAGCAGTTCTAACAGCTACGAGCAGTACTTC,TRBV27,-,-,TRBJ2-7
CASSFDRGGQPQHF,TGTGCCAGCAGCTTCGACAGGGGCGGTCAGCCCCAGCATTTT,TRBV11-2,TRBD1,-,TRBJ1-5
CATLVPGTEAFF,TGTGCCACCCTCGTACCCGGGACTGAAGCTTTCTTT,TRBV28,-,-,TRBJ1-1
CAWKGQKNEKLFF,TGTGCCTGGAAGGGACAGAAGAATGAAAAACTGTTTTTT,TRBV30,TRBD1,-,TRBJ1-4
CASRNGGVSGNTIYF,TGTGCCAGCCGCAACGGGGGGGTCTCTGGAAACACCATATATTTT,TRBV6-6,-,-,TRBJ1-3
CASSLGGQGLNEKLFF,TGTGCCAGCAGCTTGGGTGGACAGGGCCTTAATGAAAAACTGTTTTTT,TRBV5-6,TRBD1,-,TRBJ1-4
CASSRQAGRNYGYTF,TGTGCCAGCAGTCGACAAGCGGGACGGAACTATGGCTACACCTTC,TRBV27,-,-,TRBJ1-2
CASSLGLAGAGDTQYF,TGTGCCAGCAGCTTGGGACTAGCGGGAGCGGGAGATACGCAGTATTTT,TRBV5-4,TRBD2,-,TRBJ2-3
CASSTDRPNTEAFF,TGCGCCAGCAGCACGGACAGACCGAACACTGAAGCTTTCTTT,TRBV5-1,-,-,TRBJ1-1
CASSLALRKGGDSGELFF,TGTGCCAGCAGCTTAGCCCTCCGGAAGGGAGGGGATTCCGGGGAGCTGTTTTTT,TRBV7-6,TRBD2,once,TRBJ2-2
CASSGLAGGTGADTQYF,TGTGCCAGCAGCGGACTAGCGGGAGGAACGGGGGCAGATACGCAGTATTTT,TRBV7-9,TRBD2,-,TRBJ2-3
CASSPTAGLAGGEQFF,TGTGCCAGCTCACCAACCGCGGGACTAGCGGGAGGTGAGCAGTTCTTC,TRBV18,TRBD2,-,TRBJ2-1
CASGTSGRRNEQFF,TGTGCCAGTGGGACTAGCGGGAGGCGCAATGAGCAGTTCTTC,TRBV7-9,TRBD2,-,TRBJ2-1
CASSQERQAGAFNEQFF,TGTGCCAGCAGCCAAGAGCGCCAAGCGGGGGCCTTCAATGAGCAGTTCTTC,TRBV4-2,TRBD2,-,TRBJ2-1
CASSLGGGNQPQHF,TGTGCCAGCAGCTTGGGGGGAGGCAATCAGCCCCAGCATTTT,TRBV2,-,-,TRBJ1-5
CASSEGGRTEAFF,TGTGCCAGCAGCGAGGGGGGGAGGACTGAAGCTTTCTTT,TRBV9,-,-,TRBJ1-1
CASRKGQGSYEQYF,TGTGCCAGCAGGAAGGGACAAGGCTCCTACGAGCAGTACTTC,TRBV2,-,-,TRBJ2-7
CAWSRQIYEQYF,TGTGCCTGGAGCCGACAGATCTACGAGCAGTACTTC,TRBV30,-,-,TRBJ2-7
CSVVILAGTYEQYF,TGCAGCGTTGTAATACTAGCGGGGACCTACGAGCAGTACTTC,TRBV29-1,TRBD2,-,TRBJ2-7
CASSDRGRALNEQFF,TGTGCCAGCAGTGATAGAGGGAGGGCCCTCAATGAGCAGTTCTTC,TRBV5-4,TRBD2,-,TRBJ2-1
CAWSVGGAGWNYEQYF,TGTGCCTGGAGTGTAGGGGGGGCGGGATGGAACTACGAGCAGTACTTC,TRBV30,-,-,TRBJ2-7
CASSPLLAGGSQGEQYF,TGCGCCAGCAGCCCCTTACTAGCGGGAGGCTCCCAGGGCGAGCAGTACTTC,TRBV5-1,TRBD2,-,TRBJ2-7
CAWSQDRDYGYTF,TGTGCCTGGAGTCAGGACAGGGACTATGGCTACACCTTC,TRBV30,TRBD1,-,TRBJ1-2
CASSSQNQPQHF,TGTGCCAGTAGTTCTCAGAATCAGCCCCAGCATTTT,TRBV19,-,-,TRBJ1-5
CAWSVPRGKLFF,TGTGCCTGGAGTGTACCCAGGGGAAAACTGTTTTTT,TRBV30,-,-,TRBJ1-4
CSVPAGLASTDTQYF,TGCAGCGTTCCCGCAGGGCTAGCGAGCACAGATACGCAGTATTTT,TRBV29-1,-,few,TRBJ2-3
CSVESDRVNYEQYF,TGCAGCGTTGAATCGGACAGGGTAAACTACGAGCAGTACTTC,TRBV29-1,TRBD1,-,TRBJ2-7
CASSQLTWTGYTDTQYF,TGTGCCAGCAGCCAACTGACGTGGACAGGCTACACAGATACGCAGTATTTT,TRBV14,TRBD1,-,TRBJ2-3
CASSEEFRNIQYF,TGTGCCAGCAGTGAAGAGTTTAGAAACATTCAGTACTTC,TRBV6-1,-,-,TRBJ2-4
CASSLNGNPDTQYF,TGTGCCAGCAGCTTAAACGGGAATCCAGATACGCAGTATTTT,TRBV7-3,-,few,TRBJ2-3
CASSESASGNYNEQFF,TGTGCCAGCAGTGAGTCGGCTAGCGGAAACTACAATGAGCAGTTCTTC,TRBV6-1,TRBD2,-,TRBJ2-1
CASSPRDRGIMNTEAFF,TGTGCCAGCTCACCCCGAGACAGGGGTATCATGAACACTGAAGCTTTCTTT,TRBV18,TRBD1,-,TRBJ1-1
CASSPEAGGDIQYF,TGTGCCAGCTCACCAGAGGCAGGAGGGGACATTCAGTACTTC,TRBV18,-,-,TRBJ2-4
CASSLEGGGYEQYF,TGTGCCAGCAGCTTAGAAGGGGGCGGCTACGAGCAGTACTTC,TRBV7-9,TRBD1,few,TRBJ2-7
CASSPNPGQGNTGELFF,TGTGCCAGCAGCCCGAACCCGGGACAGGGGAACACCGGGGAGCTGTTTTTT,TRBV5-4,TRBD1,-,TRBJ2-2
CATGTGIYEQYF,TGTGCCACCGGGACAGGGATCTACGAGCAGTACTTC,TRBV6-5,TRBD1,-,TRBJ2-7
CASSGGQPSADTQYF,TGCGCCAGCAGCGGCGGACAGCCCAGTGCAGATACGCAGTATTTT,TRBV5-1,-,-,TRBJ2-3
CASSTRDFYGYTF,TGTGCCAGCAGCACTAGGGACTTCTATGGCTACACCTTC,TRBV7-2,-,-,TRBJ1-2
CASSQEEGTGGYGYTF,TGCGCCAGCAGCCAAGAGGAGGGCACAGGGGGCTATGGCTACACCTTC,TRBV4-1,TRBD1,-,TRBJ1-2
CASSYEGSSGANVLTF,TGTGCCAGCAGTTACGAGGGCAGCTCTGGGGCCAACGTCCTGACTTTC,TRBV6-6,-,few,TRBJ2-6
CAWSVRGSEAFF,TGTGCCTGGAGTGTACGGGGTTCTGAAGCTTTCTTT,TRBV30,-,-,TRBJ1-1
CASSLDRDRAGEQYF,TGTGCCAGCAGCTTGGACCGGGACAGGGCTGGCGAGCAGTACTTC,TRBV5-5,TRBD1,-,TRBJ2-7